This is a list of T cell receptor beta chains from one sample in a study of identical twins. TCRdb reprocessed the 5' RACE reads with MiXCR, giving one entry per CDR3 protein. Here the sample spans about 690,000 distinct CDR3 sequences, less than 7% being singletons. The sequencing sample was made of naive T cells sorted from blood. These receptors were obtained from a man aged 18-30 years in good health. Each CDR3 is given with its conserved first and last residue. D genes are given only for firm matches. A row's size may be missing; if present it is once, few, many or a size class.

>few|TRBV11-2|14|NA|TRBJ1-6
CASSQTSVGSPLHF
TGTGCCAGCAGCCAGACCTCCGTAGGATCACCCCTCCACTTT
>many|TRBV29-1|13|NA|TRBJ2-1
CSGDGSIYNEQFF
TGCAGCGGGGACGGGAGTATATACAATGAGCAGTTCTTC
>few|TRBV4-1|17|NA|TRBJ2-1
CASSPWGGDSSLNEQFF
TGCGCCAGCAGCCCTTGGGGGGGGGACAGCTCCCTTAATGAGCAGTTCTTC
>NA|TRBV27|13|NA|TRBJ2-1
CASSSASYNEQFF
TGTGCCAGCAGCTCGGCCTCCTACAATGAGCAGTTCTTC
>NA|TRBV27|15|TRBD2|TRBJ2-1
CASSPTSAGSHEQFF
TGTGCCAGCAGTCCTACTAGCGCGGGAAGTCATGAGCAGTTCTTC
>few|TRBV7-2|15|TRBD2|TRBJ2-1
CASSPRLALGNEQFF
TGTGCCAGCAGCCCGAGACTAGCGCTGGGCAATGAGCAGTTCTTC
>few|TRBV30|18|TRBD2|TRBJ2-5
CAWSVRMGLAGVSETQYF
TGTGCCTGGAGTGTACGAATGGGACTAGCGGGAGTGTCAGAGACCCAGTACTTC
>many|TRBV12-3/TRBV12-4|17|TRBD2|TRBJ2-2
CASSLTSGATQTGELFF
TGTGCCAGCAGTTTAACTAGCGGGGCCACCCAAACCGGGGAGCTGTTTTTT
>few|TRBV20-1|16|TRBD2|TRBJ2-2
CSAVPTSGSVTGELFF
TGCAGTGCTGTACCTACTAGCGGGAGTGTCACCGGGGAGCTGTTTTTT
>NA|TRBV5-6|16|TRBD1|TRBJ2-1
CASSQPRDSPYNEQFF
TGTGCCAGCAGCCAACCCCGGGACAGCCCCTACAATGAGCAGTTCTTC
>many|TRBV7-2|16|TRBD2|TRBJ2-3
CASSLGAGGFTDTQYF
TGTGCCAGCAGCTTAGGTGCGGGAGGCTTCACAGATACGCAGTATTTT
>NA|TRBV11-3|15|NA|TRBJ2-3
CASSLVRPPGGTQYF
TGTGCCAGCAGCTTAGTGCGCCCTCCCGGGGGTACGCAGTATTTT
>many|TRBV28|15|TRBD1|TRBJ2-7
CASQWDRGIVYEQYF
TGTGCCAGCCAGTGGGACAGGGGGATTGTCTACGAGCAGTACTTC
>NA|TRBV19|15|NA|TRBJ1-5
CASSIVQGLHQPQHF
TGTGCCAGTAGTATCGTCCAGGGGTTACACCAGCCCCAGCATTTT
>NA|TRBV20-1|11|NA|TRBJ2-1
CSASSSHEQFF
TGCAGTGCTAGTTCCAGTCATGAGCAGTTCTTC
>NA|TRBV5-1|14|NA|TRBJ1-2
CASSLGRGGYGYTF
TGCGCCAGCAGCTTGGGACGGGGCGGCTATGGCTACACCTTC
>many|TRBV6-1|15|TRBD2|TRBJ2-5
CASRRAGGPRETQYF
TGTGCCAGCAGACGAGCGGGAGGGCCGAGAGAGACCCAGTACTTC
>many|TRBV6-5|15|NA|TRBJ2-3
CASSSGGGSTDTQYF
TGTGCCAGCAGTTCAGGAGGGGGGAGCACAGATACGCAGTATTTT
>many|TRBV11-2|15|TRBD1|TRBJ2-1
CASLLRTGGYNEQFF
TGTGCCAGCCTGCTAAGGACAGGGGGCTACAATGAGCAGTTCTTC
>many|TRBV6-2/TRBV6-3|16|TRBD2|TRBJ2-1
CASRLTSGTSGSHKFF
TGTGCCAGCAGACTGACCTCTGGGACTAGCGGGAGTCATAAGTTCTTC
>many|TRBV9|15|NA|TRBJ2-1
CASSAGAVSYNEQFF
TGTGCCAGCAGCGCCGGGGCTGTCTCCTACAATGAGCAGTTCTTC
>many|TRBV4-2|14|NA|TRBJ2-5
CASSQVRAQETQYF
TGTGCCAGCAGCCAAGTCCGGGCTCAGGAGACCCAGTACTTC
>many|TRBV20-1|12|NA|TRBJ2-1
CSASGPINEQFF
TGCAGTGCTAGTGGCCCGATCAATGAGCAGTTCTTC
>NA|TRBV28|12|NA|TRBJ2-3
CASSSLVYTQYF
TGTGCCAGCAGTTCACTAGTTTATACGCAGTATTTT
>many|TRBV6-5|17|TRBD2|TRBJ2-1
CASSYSGAGDFYNEQFF
TGTGCCAGCAGTTACTCCGGGGCGGGAGACTTCTACAATGAGCAGTTCTTC
>many|TRBV28|14|TRBD1|TRBJ2-7
CASSTGTGFSEQYF
TGTGCCAGCAGTACCGGGACAGGGTTTTCCGAGCAGTACTTC
>few|TRBV3-1|13|NA|TRBJ1-1
CASSQGLPGGAFF
TGTGCCAGCAGCCAAGGACTCCCAGGAGGAGCTTTCTTT
>many|TRBV2|11|NA|TRBJ2-7
CASRETGSRYF
TGTGCCAGCAGGGAGACTGGATCACGGTACTTC
>many|TRBV28|13|TRBD1|TRBJ2-7
CANRQGPSYEQYF
TGTGCCAACAGACAGGGCCCCTCCTACGAGCAGTACTTC
>many|TRBV10-3|12|NA|TRBJ2-3
CAIGQVEDTQYF
TGTGCCATCGGACAAGTGGAAGATACGCAGTATTTT
>many|TRBV29-1|14|NA|TRBJ2-2
CSVAMPSNTGELFF
TGCAGCGTCGCCATGCCCTCGAACACCGGGGAGCTGTTTTTT
>many|TRBV5-1|15|NA|TRBJ1-1
CASSSGQRSRTEAFF
TGCGCCAGCAGCTCCGGACAGAGGTCAAGGACTGAAGCTTTCTTT